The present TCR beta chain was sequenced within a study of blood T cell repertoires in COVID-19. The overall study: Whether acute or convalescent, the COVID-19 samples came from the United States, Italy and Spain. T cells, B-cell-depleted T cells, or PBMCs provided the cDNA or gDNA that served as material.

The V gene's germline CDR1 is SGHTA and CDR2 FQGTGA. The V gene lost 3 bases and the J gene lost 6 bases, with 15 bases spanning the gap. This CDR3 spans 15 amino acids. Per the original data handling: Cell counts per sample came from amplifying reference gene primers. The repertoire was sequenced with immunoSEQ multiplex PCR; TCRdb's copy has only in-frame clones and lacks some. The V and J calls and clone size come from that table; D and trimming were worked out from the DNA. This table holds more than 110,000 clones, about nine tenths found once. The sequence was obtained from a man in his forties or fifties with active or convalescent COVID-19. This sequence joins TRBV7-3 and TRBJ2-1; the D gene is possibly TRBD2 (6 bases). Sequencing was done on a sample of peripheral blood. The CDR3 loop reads CASSLEGGLGNEQFF. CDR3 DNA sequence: TGTGCCAGCAGCTTGGAGGGCGGTCTCGGCAATGAGCAGTTCTTC. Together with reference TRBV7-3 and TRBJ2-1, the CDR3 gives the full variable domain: GAGVSQTPSNKVTEKGKYVELRCDPISGHTALYWYRQSLGQGPEFLIYFQGTGAADDSGLPNDRFFAVRPEGSVSTLKIQRTERGDSAVYLCASSLEGGLGNEQFFGPGTRLTVL.